This T cell receptor beta chain emerged from a study of blood T cells in healthy people across ages (dated by TCRdb to between 2015 and 2017). For context, the study as a whole: In model experiments, template switching captured about one uniquely barcoded TCR beta cDNA molecule for every two T cells. To track age-related changes in TCR beta repertoire diversity, the study relied on deep sequencing normalized with unique cDNA molecular identifiers. Donors of different ages were randomly distributed across sequencing lanes to avoid experimental bias. For two donors (one aged 18 to 29 and one aged 80 or older), the study analyzed two additional independent replicas of 1 million unique cDNA reads from the same blood draw. Four age groups were formed from the donors: young (average around 15 years), middle-aged (just under 40), aged (roughly 56) and long-lived (approximately 80).

The roughly 39 donors, aged 6 to 90 years, were systemically healthy Caucasian individuals from Russia. Each donor gave approximately 9.4 milliliters of peripheral blood, drawn into EDTA-treated Vacutainer tubes. Ficoll-Paque density-gradient centrifugation was used to isolate PBMCs, with at least 6.5 million per sample. Total RNA, at least 6 micrograms per sample, was extracted from PBMCs with Trizol reagent. For every donor, an aliquot of PBMCs went through flow cytometry to measure the percentages of naive CD45RAhigh/CD27high T cells. Regarding this clonotype: Its cognate antigen has yet to be identified. The input lacks base qualities; no much larger clone sits a single base away.

V was cut back by 8 bases and J by 8 bases, leaving a gap of 24 bases between them. The CDR1 and CDR2 encoded by the germline V gene are SNHLY and FYNNEI. From the cysteine through the phenylalanine, the CDR3 covers 15 amino acids. Solely the CDR3 DNA is kept, with 45 bases framed from the first base. Overall study results and their limits: Because profiling used bulk unsorted PBMCs, naive and antigen-experienced compartments could not be compared conclusively. Donor CMV infection status was unknown, potentially confounding age-related changes in expanded clonotypes. Estimates of total diversity based on one million sequenced T cells were considered lower bounds and underestimates. Observed TCR beta diversity per million T cells fell roughly linearly with age, and a significant reduction was already apparent by age about 36. Observed TCR beta diversity correlated strongly with the percentage of naive T cells measured by flow cytometry. Compared with the aged group, more naive CD4+ T cells, fewer expanded clones and increased TCR diversity were shown by the long-lived group, suggesting age selection.

The library was obtained by 5' RACE. The run used an Illumina HiSeq 2500. A second PCR of roughly 7 to 12 cycles was run with a J-beta primer mix and a sample-barcoded 5' primer. Each TCR beta cDNA molecule received a unique molecular identifier from a template-switch 5' adaptor carrying 12 random nucleotides. Each sample yielded at least 3 million CDR3-containing paired-end reads. All of the RNA was converted into first-strand cDNA using the Mint cDNA synthesis kit, with a TRBC-specific oligonucleotide serving as the primer. Following uracil-DNA glycosylase treatment, a first 18-cycle PCR with universal primers M1SS and BC2_uni_R was performed on all cDNA. The study's processing was this. For normalization, 1 million high-quality reads, each with a distinct molecular identifier, were randomly selected from each sample. Instead of being binned into consensus sequences, reads with shared molecular identifiers were discarded. CDR3 identification, clonotype clustering and error correction used MiTCR with a Q25 quality threshold and the strictest error-elimination algorithm. A nonparametric unseen species model with Euler transformation was used to estimate a lower bound on total TCR beta diversity. TCRdb handled the public reads itself, with Q25 trimming in fastp and clone calling in MiXCR, and kept productive beta chains. Identical CDR3 proteins give one entry, which carries the most common genes and DNA. The authors' filters were not applied to this entry. In this sample the table shows roughly 1,500,000 distinct CDR3 sequences, about 35% of which occur a single time. The ten largest clonotypes hold 11% of the sample.

The sequencing input was blood. The chain couples TRBV2 to TRBJ1-2, with a weak D call of TRBD1 (5 bases match). This receptor was identified in a woman aged 25 to 39 in good health. The CDR3 corresponds to CASGVEGNFLGGYTF. The DNA sequence follows: TGTGCCAGCGGCGTAGAGGGGAATTTCCTCGGAGGCTACACCTTC. This CDR3, with the reference TRBV2 and TRBJ1-2 proteins standing in past its ends, gives the full variable domain EPEVTQTPSHQVTQMGQEVILRCVPISNHLYFYWYRQILGQKVEFLVSFYNNEISEKSEIFDDQFSVERPDGSNFTLKIRSTKLEDSAMYFCASGVEGNFLGGYTFGSGTRLTVV.